Presented here are 9 T cell receptor beta chains from one specimen sequenced in a study of shared clonotypes between healthy human individuals. TCRdb keeps only in-frame clones here, not all; method: immunoSEQ multiplex PCR. The sample contains about 2.3 million clones, about 92% of which appear only once. The sequencing sample was made of naive CD4+ T cells from PBMCs. Noted subset: CD45RA+ positively selected. The receptors derive from a man younger than 30 in good health. Some clones in this sample may be carry-over from other donors' samples.

J is TRBJ1-2 and V is TRBV7-2; 10 bases map to TRBD1. After removal of 2 bases from V and 8 bases from J, the junction contained 2 bases not matched to a gene. Germline CDR1 and CDR2: SGHTA and FQGNSA. The CDR3 consists of 13 residues. In DNA form, the CDR3 reads TGTGCCAGCAGCTTAATGGGACAGGGGGGCTACACCTTC. Amino acid sequence: CASSLMGQGGYTF.

This clone has a single count. The rearrangement links TRBV6-5 to TRBJ2-7; 8 bases are shared with TRBD1. Germline CDR1 reads MNHEY; CDR2 reads SVGAGI. CDR3 length equals 16 residues. Losses at the gene ends were 0 bases for V and 4 bases for J; bases not matched to a gene: 8. CDR3 protein: CASSYSRTGSFYEQYF. The CDR3 region has the DNA TGTGCCAGCAGTTACTCGCGGACAGGGTCCTTTTACGAGCAGTACTTC.

V gene TRBV6-1 combines with J gene TRBJ1-3; D may be TRBD1 (6 bases). V was clipped by 4 bases and J by 4 bases, with 11 bases between them. CDR3 size: 14 residues. The germline CDR1 and CDR2 sequences are MNHNS and SASEGT. The CDR3 nucleotides are TGTGCCAGCAGTGTTACAGGGAGCGGAAACACCATATATTTT. This encodes CASSVTGSGNTIYF.

V gene TRBV7-3 combines with J gene TRBJ1-3; D is unresolved. This CDR3 is 15 amino acids long. V dropped 2 bases and J dropped 4 bases, with 12 bases sitting between them. Germline V lookup: CDR1 SGHTA, CDR2 FQGTGA. CDR3 loop: CASSLPDVAGNTIYF. The CDR3 DNA sequence: TGTGCCAGCAGCTTACCAGACGTAGCAGGAAACACCATATATTTT.

This chain joins TRBV6-6 and TRBJ2-4, with 8 bases fitting TRBD1. The CDR3 extends over 15 amino acids. The germline gives CDR1 MNHNY, CDR2 SVGAGI (reference sequence). V gave up 7 bases and J gave up 9 bases; unmatched junction bases: 14. The CDR3 DNA reads TGTGCCAGCACAGGACAGGGTTGGTCCCTAAGCATTCAGTACTTC. As protein: CASTGQGWSLSIQYF.

The V gene is TRBV18, the J gene TRBJ2-3; D uncertain. This CDR3 is built from 14 residues. Germline V gene data show CDR1 as KGHSH and CDR2 as LQKENI. The V gene lost 4 bases and the J gene lost 1 base, with 9 bases spanning the gap. The CDR3 region has the DNA TGTGCCAGCTCACGCCTTTTAGGCACAGATACGCAGTATTTT. The encoded protein is CASSRLLGTDTQYF.

Concerning this clone: Other DNA sequences in this sample translate to the same CDR3. J is TRBJ1-5 and V is TRBV7-2, with a tentative D call TRBD1 (5 bases). The ends were cut back, 1 base at V and 0 bases at J, with 10 bases in the middle. There are 16 residues in the CDR3. The V gene's germline CDR1 is SGHTA and CDR2 FQGNSA. CDR3 nucleotides: TGTGCCAGCAGCTTAGGTGGACACTATAGCAATCAGCCCCAGCATTTT. This sequence encodes CASSLGGHYSNQPQHF.

On this clone: This CDR3 is also generated by other DNA sequences in the sample. The chain couples TRBV5-1 to TRBJ2-7, with no clear D. The CDR3 extends over 15 amino acids. V shed 0 bases and J shed 0 bases, with 10 bases lying between them. CDR1 is SGHRS and CDR2 is YFSETQ in the germline V gene. Written as DNA, the CDR3 is TGCGCCAGCAGCTTGGACCCGTCGAGCTCCTACGAGCAGTACTTC. Its translation is CASSLDPSSSYEQYF.

The chain combines TRBV5-1 with TRBJ2-2, with 10 bases identical to TRBD1. This CDR3 spans 16 amino acids. Germline loops: CDR1 SGHRS, CDR2 YFSETQ. The V gene end was trimmed by 3 bases and the J gene end by 2 bases; junction bases not matched to a gene: 4. The CDR3 nucleotides are TGCGCCAGCAGCTCGGACAGGGGGATTAACACCGGGGAGCTGTTTTTT. Amino acids: CASSSDRGINTGELFF.